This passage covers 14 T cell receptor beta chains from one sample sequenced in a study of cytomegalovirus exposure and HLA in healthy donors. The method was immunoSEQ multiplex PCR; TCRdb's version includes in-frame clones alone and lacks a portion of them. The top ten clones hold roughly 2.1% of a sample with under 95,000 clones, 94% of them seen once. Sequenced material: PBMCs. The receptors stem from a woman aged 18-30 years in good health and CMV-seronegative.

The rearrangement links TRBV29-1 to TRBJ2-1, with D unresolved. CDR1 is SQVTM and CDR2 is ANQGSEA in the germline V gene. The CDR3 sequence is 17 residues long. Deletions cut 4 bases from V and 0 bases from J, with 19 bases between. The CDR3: CSVVNEAGSNSYNEQFF. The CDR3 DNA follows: TGCAGCGTTGTGAACGAGGCCGGATCAAACTCCTACAATGAGCAGTTCTTC.

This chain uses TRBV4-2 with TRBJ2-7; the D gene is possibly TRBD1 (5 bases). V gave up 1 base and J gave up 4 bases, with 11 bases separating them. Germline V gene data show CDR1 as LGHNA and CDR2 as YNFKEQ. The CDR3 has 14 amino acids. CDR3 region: CASSQGKKGYEQYF. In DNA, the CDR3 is TGTGCCAGCAGCCAAGGTAAAAAGGGGTACGAGCAGTACTTC.

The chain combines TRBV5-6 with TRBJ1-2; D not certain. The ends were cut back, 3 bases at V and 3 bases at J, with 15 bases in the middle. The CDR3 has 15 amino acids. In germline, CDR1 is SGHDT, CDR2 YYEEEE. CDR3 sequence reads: CASSWPGTADYGYTF. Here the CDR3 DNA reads TGTGCCAGCAGCTGGCCGGGAACAGCAGACTATGGCTACACCTTC.

CDR3 in amino acids: CASSQPLLGGITEAFF. In nucleotides, the CDR3 is TGTGCCAGCAGCCAACCCCTATTAGGGGGCATCACTGAAGCTTTCTTT. J is TRBJ1-1 and V is TRBV14; 7 bases match TRBD1. From germline, CDR1 is SGHDN and CDR2 FVKESK. J lost 4 bases, V lost 2 bases, and 10 bases had no gene match. CDR3 length: 16 amino acids.

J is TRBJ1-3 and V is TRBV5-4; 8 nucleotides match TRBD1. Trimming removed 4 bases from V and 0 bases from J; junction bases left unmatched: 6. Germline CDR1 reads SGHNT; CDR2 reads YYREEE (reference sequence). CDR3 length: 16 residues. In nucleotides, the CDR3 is TGTGCCAGCAGCACAGGGGGAACTTTCTCTGGAAACACCATATATTTT. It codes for CASSTGGTFSGNTIYF.

CDR3 residues: CASSDRGFYEQYF. Written as DNA, the CDR3 is TGTGCCAGCAGCGACAGGGGGTTCTACGAGCAGTACTTC. V gene TRBV27 combines with J gene TRBJ2-7; TRBD1 aligns across 9 bases. The CDR3 totals 13 residues. The V gene end was trimmed by 6 bases and the J gene end by 3 bases; junction bases not matched to a gene: 3. Germline lookup yields CDR1 MNHEY and CDR2 SMNVEV (reference sequence).

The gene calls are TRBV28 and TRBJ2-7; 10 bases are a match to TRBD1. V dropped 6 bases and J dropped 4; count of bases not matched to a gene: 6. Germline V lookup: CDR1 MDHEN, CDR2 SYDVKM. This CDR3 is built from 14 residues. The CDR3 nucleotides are TGTGCCAGCAGCCCGGGACAGGGGTTGTACGAGCAGTACTTC. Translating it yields CASSPGQGLYEQYF.

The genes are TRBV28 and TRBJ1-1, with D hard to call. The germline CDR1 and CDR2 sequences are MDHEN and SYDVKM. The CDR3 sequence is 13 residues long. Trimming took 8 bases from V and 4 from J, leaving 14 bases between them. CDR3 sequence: CASQDGVRTEAFF. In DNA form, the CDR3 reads TGTGCCAGCCAAGACGGGGTGCGCACTGAAGCTTTCTTT.

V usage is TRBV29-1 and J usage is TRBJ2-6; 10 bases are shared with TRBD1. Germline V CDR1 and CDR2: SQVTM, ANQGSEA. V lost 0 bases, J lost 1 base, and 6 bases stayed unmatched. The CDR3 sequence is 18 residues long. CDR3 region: CSVEDLGTGVSGANVLTF. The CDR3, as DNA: TGCAGCGTTGAAGATCTGGGGACAGGGGTTTCTGGGGCCAACGTCCTGACTTTC.

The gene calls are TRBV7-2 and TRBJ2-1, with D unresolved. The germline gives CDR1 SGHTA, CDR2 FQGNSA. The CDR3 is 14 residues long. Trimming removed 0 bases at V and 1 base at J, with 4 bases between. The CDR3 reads CASSLAPSYNEQFF. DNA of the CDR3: TGTGCCAGCAGCTTAGCCCCGTCCTACAATGAGCAGTTCTTC.

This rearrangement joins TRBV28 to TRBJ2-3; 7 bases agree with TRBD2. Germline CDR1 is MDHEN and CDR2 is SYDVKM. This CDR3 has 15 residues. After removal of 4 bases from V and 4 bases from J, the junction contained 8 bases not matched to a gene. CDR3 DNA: TGTGCCAGCAGTTCCCCGGCGGGAGTGGCAGATACGCAGTATTTT. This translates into CASSSPAGVADTQYF.

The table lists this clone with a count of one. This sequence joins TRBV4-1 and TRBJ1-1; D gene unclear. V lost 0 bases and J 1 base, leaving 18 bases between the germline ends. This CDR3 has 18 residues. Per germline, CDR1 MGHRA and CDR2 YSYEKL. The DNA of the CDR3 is TGCGCCAGCAGCCAAGATTCCCCTTGGGCCAGGAAGAACACTGAAGCTTTCTTT. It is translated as CASSQDSPWARKNTEAFF.

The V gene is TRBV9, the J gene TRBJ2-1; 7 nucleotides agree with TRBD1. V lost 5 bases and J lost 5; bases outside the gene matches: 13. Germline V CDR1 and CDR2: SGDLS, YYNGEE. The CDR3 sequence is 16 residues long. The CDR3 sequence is CASSFNPGTENNEQFF. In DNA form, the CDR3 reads TGTGCCAGCAGTTTTAACCCAGGGACAGAGAACAATGAGCAGTTCTTC.

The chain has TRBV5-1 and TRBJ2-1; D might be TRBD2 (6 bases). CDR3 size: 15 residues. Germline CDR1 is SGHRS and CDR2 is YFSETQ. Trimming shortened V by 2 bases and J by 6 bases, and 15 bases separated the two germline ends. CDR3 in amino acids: CASSFLVGDSNEQFF. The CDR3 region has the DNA TGCGCCAGCAGCTTCCTGGTGGGGGACTCCAATGAGCAGTTCTTC.